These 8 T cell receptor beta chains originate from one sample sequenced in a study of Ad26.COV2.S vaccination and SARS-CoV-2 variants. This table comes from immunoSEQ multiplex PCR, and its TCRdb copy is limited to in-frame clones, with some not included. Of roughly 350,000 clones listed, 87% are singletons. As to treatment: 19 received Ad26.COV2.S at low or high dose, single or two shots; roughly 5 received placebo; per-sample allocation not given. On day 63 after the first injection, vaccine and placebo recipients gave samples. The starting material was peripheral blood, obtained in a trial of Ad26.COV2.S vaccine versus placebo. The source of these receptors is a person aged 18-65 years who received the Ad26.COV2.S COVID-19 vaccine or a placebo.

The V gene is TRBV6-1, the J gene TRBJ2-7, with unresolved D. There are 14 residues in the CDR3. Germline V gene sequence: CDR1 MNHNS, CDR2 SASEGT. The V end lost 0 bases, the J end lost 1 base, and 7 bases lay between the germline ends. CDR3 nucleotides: TGTGCCAGCAGTGAAGCCCGGCCGTCCTACGAGCAGTACTTC. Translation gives CASSEARPSYEQYF.

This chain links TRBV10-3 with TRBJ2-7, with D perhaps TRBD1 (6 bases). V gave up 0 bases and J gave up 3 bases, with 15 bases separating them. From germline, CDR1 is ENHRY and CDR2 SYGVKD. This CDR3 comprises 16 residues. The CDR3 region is CAISESVGTRGYEQYF. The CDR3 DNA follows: TGTGCCATCAGTGAGTCGGTCGGGACAAGGGGCTACGAGCAGTACTTC.

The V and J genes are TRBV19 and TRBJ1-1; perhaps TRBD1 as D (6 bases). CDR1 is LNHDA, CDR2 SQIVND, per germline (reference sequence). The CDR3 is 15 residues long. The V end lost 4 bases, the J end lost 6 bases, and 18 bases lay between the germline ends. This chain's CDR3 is CASSTPAGGLAEAFF. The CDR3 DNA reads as TGTGCCAGTAGTACCCCCGCTGGGGGCTTAGCTGAAGCTTTCTTT.

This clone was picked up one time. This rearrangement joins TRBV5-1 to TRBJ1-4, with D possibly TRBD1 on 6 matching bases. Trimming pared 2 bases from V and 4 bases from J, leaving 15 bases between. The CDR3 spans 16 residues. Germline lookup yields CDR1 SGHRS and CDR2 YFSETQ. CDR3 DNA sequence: TGCGCCAGCAGCTTACTACCACAGGGAAATAATGAAAAACTGTTTTTT. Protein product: CASSLLPQGNNEKLFF.

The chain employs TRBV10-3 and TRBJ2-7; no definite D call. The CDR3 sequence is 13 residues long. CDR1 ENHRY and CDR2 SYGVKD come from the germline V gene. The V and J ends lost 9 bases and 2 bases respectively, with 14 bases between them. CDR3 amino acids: CAIMDDIAYEQYF. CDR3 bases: TGTGCCATAATGGACGACATAGCCTACGAGCAGTACTTC.

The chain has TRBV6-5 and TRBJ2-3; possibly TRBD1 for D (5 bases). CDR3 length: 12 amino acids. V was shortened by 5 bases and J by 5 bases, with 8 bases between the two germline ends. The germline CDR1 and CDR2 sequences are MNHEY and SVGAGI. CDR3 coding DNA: TGTGCCAGCAGTCAAAGGGGAGATACGCAGTATTTT. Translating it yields CASSQRGDTQYF.

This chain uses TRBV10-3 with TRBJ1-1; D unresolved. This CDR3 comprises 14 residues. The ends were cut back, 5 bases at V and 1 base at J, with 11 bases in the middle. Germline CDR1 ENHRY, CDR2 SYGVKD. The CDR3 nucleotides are TGTGCCATCAGTCCCGACATACCGAACACTGAAGCTTTCTTT. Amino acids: CAISPDIPNTEAFF.

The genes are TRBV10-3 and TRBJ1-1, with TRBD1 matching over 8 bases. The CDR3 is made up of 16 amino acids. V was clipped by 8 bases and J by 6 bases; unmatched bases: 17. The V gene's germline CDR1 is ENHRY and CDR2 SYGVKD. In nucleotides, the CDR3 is TGTGCCATCCTGGCCAGCACAGGGGGGAGTCAGGCTGAAGCTTTCTTT. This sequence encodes CAILASTGGSQAEAFF.